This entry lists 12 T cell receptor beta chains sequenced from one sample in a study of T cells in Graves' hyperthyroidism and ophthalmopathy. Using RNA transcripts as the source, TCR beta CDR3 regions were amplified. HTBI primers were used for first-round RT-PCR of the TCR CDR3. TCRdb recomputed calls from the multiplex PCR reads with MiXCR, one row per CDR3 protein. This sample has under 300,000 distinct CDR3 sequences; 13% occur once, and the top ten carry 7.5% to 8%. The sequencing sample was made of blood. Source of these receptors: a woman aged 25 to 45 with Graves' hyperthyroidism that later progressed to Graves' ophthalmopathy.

CDR3 bases: TGCGCCAGCAGCCAGTGGGACGGGATTTATGGCTACACCTTC. It codes for CASSQWDGIYGYTF. This rearrangement joins TRBV4-3 to TRBJ1-2; a possible D gene is TRBD1 (5 bases). V was clipped by 3 bases and J by 5 bases, with 13 bases between them. Germline V lookup: CDR1 LGHNA, CDR2 YSLEER. CDR3 length: 14 amino acids.

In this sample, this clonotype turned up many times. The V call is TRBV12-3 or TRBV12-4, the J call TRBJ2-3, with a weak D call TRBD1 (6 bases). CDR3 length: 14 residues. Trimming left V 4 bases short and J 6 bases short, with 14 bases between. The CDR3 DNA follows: TGTGCCAGCAGTTCACAGGGATTGCGTGATACGCAGTATTTT. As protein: CASSSQGLRDTQYF.

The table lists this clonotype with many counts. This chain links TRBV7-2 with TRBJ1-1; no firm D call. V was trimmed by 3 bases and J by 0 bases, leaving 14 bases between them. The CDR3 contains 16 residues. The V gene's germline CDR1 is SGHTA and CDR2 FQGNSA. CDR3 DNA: TGTGCCAGCAGCTTGCCCCCCCCGAGGATGAACACTGAAGCTTTCTTT. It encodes CASSLPPPRMNTEAFF.

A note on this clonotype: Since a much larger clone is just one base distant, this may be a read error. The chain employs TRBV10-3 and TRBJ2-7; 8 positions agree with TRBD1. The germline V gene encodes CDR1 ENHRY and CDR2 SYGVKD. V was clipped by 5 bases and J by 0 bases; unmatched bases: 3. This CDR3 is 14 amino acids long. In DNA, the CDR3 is TGTGCCATCAGTTACAGGGGGGACTCCTACGAGCAGTACTTC. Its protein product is CAISYRGDSYEQYF.

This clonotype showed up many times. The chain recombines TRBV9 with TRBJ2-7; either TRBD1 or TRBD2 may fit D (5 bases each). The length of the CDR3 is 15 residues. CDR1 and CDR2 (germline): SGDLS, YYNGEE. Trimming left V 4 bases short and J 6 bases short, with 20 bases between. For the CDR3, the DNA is TGTGCCAGCAGCTCTTCCACATCGGCAGGGAGCGAGCAGTACTTC. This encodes CASSSSTSAGSEQYF.

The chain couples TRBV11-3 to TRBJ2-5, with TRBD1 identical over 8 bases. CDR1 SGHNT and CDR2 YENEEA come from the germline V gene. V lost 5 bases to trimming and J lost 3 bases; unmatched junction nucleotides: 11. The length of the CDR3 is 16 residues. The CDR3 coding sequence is TGTGCCAGCAGCCACCGCCATCAGGGGGCGAAAGAGACCCAGTACTTC. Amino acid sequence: CASSHRHQGAKETQYF.

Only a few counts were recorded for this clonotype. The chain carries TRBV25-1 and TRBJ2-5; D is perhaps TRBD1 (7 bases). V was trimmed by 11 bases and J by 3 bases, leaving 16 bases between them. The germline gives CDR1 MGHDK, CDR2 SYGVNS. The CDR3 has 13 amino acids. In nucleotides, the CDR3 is TGTGCCGGGGCGGGACAGTACGAAGAGACCCAGTACTTC. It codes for CAGAGQYEETQYF.

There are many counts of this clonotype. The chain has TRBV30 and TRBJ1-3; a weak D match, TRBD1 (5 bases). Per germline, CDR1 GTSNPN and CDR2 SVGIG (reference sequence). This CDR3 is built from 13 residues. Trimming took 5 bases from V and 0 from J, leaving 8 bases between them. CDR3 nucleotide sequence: TGTGCCTGGCAGGGTGACTCTGGAAACACCATATATTTT. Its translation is CAWQGDSGNTIYF.

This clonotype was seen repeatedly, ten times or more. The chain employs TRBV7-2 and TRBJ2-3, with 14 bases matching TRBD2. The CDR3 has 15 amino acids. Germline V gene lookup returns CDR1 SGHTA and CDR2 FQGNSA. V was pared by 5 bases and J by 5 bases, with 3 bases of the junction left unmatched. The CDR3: CASSRLAGGRDTQYF. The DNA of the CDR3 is TGTGCCAGCAGCAGACTAGCGGGGGGGAGAGATACGCAGTATTTT.

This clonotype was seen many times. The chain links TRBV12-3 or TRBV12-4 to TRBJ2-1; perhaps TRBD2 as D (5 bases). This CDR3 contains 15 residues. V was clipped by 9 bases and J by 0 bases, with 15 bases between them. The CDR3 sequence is CASIPAGSSYNEQFF. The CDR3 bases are TGTGCCAGTATCCCCGCGGGCAGCTCCTACAATGAGCAGTTCTTC.

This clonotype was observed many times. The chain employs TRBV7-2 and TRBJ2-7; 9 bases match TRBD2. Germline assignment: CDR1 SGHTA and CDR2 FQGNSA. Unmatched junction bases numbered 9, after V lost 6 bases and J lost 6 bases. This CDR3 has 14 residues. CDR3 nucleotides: TGTGCCAGCAGAGAGGGACTAGCCCTCGGCGAGCAGTACTTC. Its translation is CASREGLALGEQYF. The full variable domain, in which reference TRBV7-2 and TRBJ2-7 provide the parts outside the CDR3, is GAGVSQSPSNKVTEKGKDVELRCDPISGHTALYWYRQSLGQGLEFLIYFQGNSAPDKSGLPSDRFSAERTGGSVSTLTIQRTQQEDSAVYLCASREGLALGEQYFGPGTRLTVT.

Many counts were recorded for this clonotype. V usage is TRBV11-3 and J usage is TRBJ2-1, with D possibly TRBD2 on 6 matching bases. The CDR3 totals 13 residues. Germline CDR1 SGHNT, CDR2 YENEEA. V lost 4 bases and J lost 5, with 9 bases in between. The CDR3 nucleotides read TGTGCCAGCAGCTCGGGAGTCGACAATGAGCAGTTCTTC. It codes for CASSSGVDNEQFF.